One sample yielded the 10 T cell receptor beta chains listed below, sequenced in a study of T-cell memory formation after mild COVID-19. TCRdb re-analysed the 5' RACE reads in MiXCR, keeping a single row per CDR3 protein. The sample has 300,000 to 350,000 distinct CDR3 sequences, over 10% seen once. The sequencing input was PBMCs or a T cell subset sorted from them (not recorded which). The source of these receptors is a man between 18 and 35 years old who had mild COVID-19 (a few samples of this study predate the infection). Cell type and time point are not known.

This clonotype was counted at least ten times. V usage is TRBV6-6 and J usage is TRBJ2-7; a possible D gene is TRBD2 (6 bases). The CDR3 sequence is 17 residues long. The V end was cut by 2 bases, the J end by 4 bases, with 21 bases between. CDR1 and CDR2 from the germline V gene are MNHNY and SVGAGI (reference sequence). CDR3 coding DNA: TGTGCCAGCAGTTACCGTCATAAGGGACGGGGGTTATACGAGCAGTACTTC. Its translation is CASSYRHKGRGLYEQYF.

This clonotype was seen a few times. CDR3 coding DNA: TGTGCCAGCAGTTACGGGGGTTATGAGCAGTTCTTC. It yields the protein CASSYGGYEQFF. The chain is built from TRBV6-5 and TRBJ2-1; D assignment may be TRBD1 or TRBD2 (5 bases each). The germline V gene encodes CDR1 MNHEY and CDR2 SVGAGI. Trimming removed 2 bases from V and 8 bases from J, with 7 bases in between. The CDR3 is made up of 12 amino acids.

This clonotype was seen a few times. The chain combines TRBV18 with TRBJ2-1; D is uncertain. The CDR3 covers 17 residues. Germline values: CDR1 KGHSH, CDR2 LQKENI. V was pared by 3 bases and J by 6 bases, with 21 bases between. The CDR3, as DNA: TGTGCCAGCTCACCCGCTTCTTACCGGTGGGCGGCCAATGAGCAGTTCTTC. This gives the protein CASSPASYRWAANEQFF.

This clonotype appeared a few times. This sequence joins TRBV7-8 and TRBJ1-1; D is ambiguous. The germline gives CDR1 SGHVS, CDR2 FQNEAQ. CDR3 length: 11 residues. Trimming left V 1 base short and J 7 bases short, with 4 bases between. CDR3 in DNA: TGTGCCAGCAGCTTAGAGGATGAAGCTTTCTTT. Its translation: CASSLEDEAFF.

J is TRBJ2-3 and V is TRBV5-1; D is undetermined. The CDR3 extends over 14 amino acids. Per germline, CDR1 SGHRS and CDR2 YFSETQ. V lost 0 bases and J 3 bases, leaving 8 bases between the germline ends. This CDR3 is CASSLDYGTDTQYF. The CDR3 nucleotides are TGCGCCAGCAGCTTGGATTATGGAACAGATACGCAGTATTTT. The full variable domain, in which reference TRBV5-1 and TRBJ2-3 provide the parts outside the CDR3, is KAGVTQTPRYLIKTRGQQVTLSCSPISGHRSVSWYQQTPGQGLQFLFEYFSETQRNKGNFPGRFSGRQFSNSRSEMNVSTLELGDSALYLCASSLDYGTDTQYFGPGTRLTVL.

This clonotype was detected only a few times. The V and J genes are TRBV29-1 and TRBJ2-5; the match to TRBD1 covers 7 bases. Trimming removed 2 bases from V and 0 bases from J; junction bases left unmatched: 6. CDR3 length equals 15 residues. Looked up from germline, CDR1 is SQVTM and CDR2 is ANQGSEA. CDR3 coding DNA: TGCAGCGTTGAAAGGGGGCGAGGGTACCAAGAGACCCAGTACTTC. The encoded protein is CSVERGRGYQETQYF.

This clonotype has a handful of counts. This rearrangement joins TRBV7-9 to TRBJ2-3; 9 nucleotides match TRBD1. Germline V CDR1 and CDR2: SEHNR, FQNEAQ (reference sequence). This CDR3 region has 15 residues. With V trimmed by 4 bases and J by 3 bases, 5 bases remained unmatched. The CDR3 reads CASSSQGAQTDTQYF. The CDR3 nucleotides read TGTGCCAGCAGCTCACAGGGGGCGCAGACAGATACGCAGTATTTT.

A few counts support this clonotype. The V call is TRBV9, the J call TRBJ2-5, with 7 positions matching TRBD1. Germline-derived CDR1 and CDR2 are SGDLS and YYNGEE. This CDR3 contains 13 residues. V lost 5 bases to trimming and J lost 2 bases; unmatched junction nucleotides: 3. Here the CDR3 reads CASRGTEQETQYF. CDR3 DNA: TGTGCCAGCAGGGGGACAGAACAAGAGACCCAGTACTTC.

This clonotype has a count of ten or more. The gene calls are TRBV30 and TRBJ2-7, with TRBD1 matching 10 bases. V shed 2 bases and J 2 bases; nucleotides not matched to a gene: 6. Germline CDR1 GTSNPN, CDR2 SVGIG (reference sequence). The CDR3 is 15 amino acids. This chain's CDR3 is CAWSPGQGIAYEQYF. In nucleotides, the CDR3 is TGTGCCTGGAGTCCGGGACAGGGGATTGCCTACGAGCAGTACTTC.

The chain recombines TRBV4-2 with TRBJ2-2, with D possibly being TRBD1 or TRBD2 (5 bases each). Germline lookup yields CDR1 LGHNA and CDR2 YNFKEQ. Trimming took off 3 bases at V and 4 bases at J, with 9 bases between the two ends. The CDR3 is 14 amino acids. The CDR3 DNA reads TGTGCCAGCAGCCACCGGGACCGCACCGGGGAGCTGTTTTTT. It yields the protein CASSHRDRTGELFF.